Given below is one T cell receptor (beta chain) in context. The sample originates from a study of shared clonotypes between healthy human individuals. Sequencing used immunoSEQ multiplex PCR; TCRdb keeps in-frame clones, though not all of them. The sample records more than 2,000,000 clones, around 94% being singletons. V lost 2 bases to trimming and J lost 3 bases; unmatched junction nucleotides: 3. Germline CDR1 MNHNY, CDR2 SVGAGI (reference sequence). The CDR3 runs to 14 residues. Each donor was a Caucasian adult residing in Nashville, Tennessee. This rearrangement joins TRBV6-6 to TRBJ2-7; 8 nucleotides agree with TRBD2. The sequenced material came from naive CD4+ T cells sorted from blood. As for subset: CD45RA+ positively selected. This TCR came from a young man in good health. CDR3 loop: CASSYQRGSYEQYF. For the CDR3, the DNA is TGTGCCAGCAGTTACCAGCGGGGGAGCTACGAGCAGTACTTC.